The source of this T cell receptor beta chain is a study of blood T cell repertoires in COVID-19. Study-level information: Acute-phase and convalescent COVID-19 samples originated in the United States, Italy and Spain. Sample material is recorded as cDNA or gDNA derived from T cells, B-cell-depleted T cells, or PBMCs.

In the source study's methods: Amplified reference gene primers provided the basis for estimating nucleated cell counts. The method was immunoSEQ multiplex PCR; TCRdb's version includes in-frame clones alone and lacks a portion of them. The DNA was the basis for D and trimming; V, J and clone size are from that table. The profile shows 100,000 to 150,000 clones, around 83% of them singletons. Trimming shortened V by 5 bases and J by 7 bases, and 20 bases separated the two germline ends. Looked up from germline, CDR1 is LNHNV and CDR2 is YYDKDF (reference sequence). This CDR3 has 16 amino acids. The sequence came from a man aged 55-75 years with acute or convalescent COVID-19. What was sequenced was peripheral blood. The gene calls are TRBV15 and TRBJ2-2; possible D gene TRBD1, 6 bases. In DNA, the CDR3 is TGTGCCACCAGCCAATACAGGGTACGTGGTGACGGGGAGCTGTTTTTT. It is translated as CATSQYRVRGDGELFF.